One and the same sample provided the 8 T cell receptor beta chains below, sequenced in a study of T-cell reconstitution after alpha-beta-depleted transplantation in children. Molecular barcoding with unique molecular identifiers was used for the TCRbeta library. TCRdb redid the calling of the PCR reads with MiXCR, one entry per CDR3 protein. The profile shows some 830,000 distinct CDR3 sequences, roughly 15% of them singletons. The sequencing here drew on PBMCs, mostly from graft donor cells, taken 360 days after TCRalphabeta/CD19-depleted stem cell transplant. The receptors here all came from a male patient aged 10 to 17 who had a stem cell transplant for acute lymphoblastic leukemia, so the T cells may come from the graft donor.

About this clonotype itself: A clone one base away is much larger, so this may be a read error. The CDR3 carries no conserved terminal phenylalanine or tryptophan, so it likely arises from a read error. The rearrangement joins TRBV4-2 to TRBJ1-2, with D uncertain. CDR1 LGHNA and CDR2 YNFKEQ come from the germline V gene. V lost 0 bases and J 4 bases, leaving 6 bases between the germline ends. The CDR3 consists of 13 residues. CDR3 DNA: TGTGCCAGCAGCCAAGACAGCGGCTATGGCTACACCTTA. It encodes CASSQDSGYGYTL.

The gene calls are TRBV20-1 and TRBJ2-5, with a possible D match to TRBD2 (5 bases). Germline V lookup: CDR1 DFQATT, CDR2 SNEGSKA (reference sequence). CDR3 length: 14 residues. Between the trimmed V and J ends, which lost 1 base and 3 bases, there was a span of 12 bases. The chain's CDR3 is CSARGTGEKETQYF. Written as DNA, the CDR3 is TGCAGTGCTAGAGGAACCGGGGAGAAAGAGACCCAGTACTTC.

This chain joins TRBV5-6 and TRBJ2-7, with a weak D call TRBD2 (5 bases). V dropped 0 bases and J dropped 0 bases, with 13 bases sitting between them. CDR1 and CDR2 from the germline V gene are SGHDT and YYEEEE. The CDR3 runs 16 residues. The CDR3 is CASSLVGGQLSYEQYF. The CDR3 region has the DNA TGTGCCAGCAGCTTGGTCGGCGGGCAACTCTCCTACGAGCAGTACTTC. The full variable domain, in which reference TRBV5-6 and TRBJ2-7 provide the parts outside the CDR3, is DAGVTQSPTHLIKTRGQQVTLRCSPKSGHDTVSWYQQALGQGPQFIFQYYEEEERQRGNFPDRFSGHQFPNYSSELNVNALLLGDSALYLCASSLVGGQLSYEQYFGPGTRLTVT.

To note about this clonotype: At one of its ends the junction is not consistent with the germline gene, which may arise from a read error. V gene TRBV7-6 combines with J gene TRBJ2-7; 8 bases line up with TRBD2. Per the germline V gene, CDR1 is SGHVS and CDR2 is FNYEAQ. The CDR3 length is 17 residues. CDR3 nucleotide sequence: TGTGCCAGCAGCCTAGCGGCGGGCGGGAGGCCCACCTACGAGCAGTACTTC. Translating gives CASSLAAGGRPTYEQYF.

The CDR3 is CASSQDLVFYEQYF. CDR3 bases: TGTGCCAGCAGCCAAGATCTGGTCTTCTACGAGCAGTACTTC. The chain employs TRBV3-1 and TRBJ2-7; D remains unclear. The germline V gene encodes CDR1 LGHDT and CDR2 YNNKEL (reference sequence). This CDR3 has 14 residues. The germline V and J ends were trimmed by 0 bases and 3 bases, with 9 bases remaining between them.

The table lists this clonotype with a few counts. J is TRBJ1-1 and V is TRBV5-1; tentative D call: TRBD1 (6 bases). This CDR3 comprises 14 residues. Deletions cut 4 bases from V and 6 bases from J, with 16 bases between. Germline V lookup: CDR1 SGHRS, CDR2 YFSETQ. CDR3 protein: CASSPDRPSAEAFF. The CDR3 DNA follows: TGCGCCAGCAGCCCCGACAGGCCCTCAGCTGAAGCTTTCTTT.

The J gene is TRBJ2-1, the V gene TRBV14, with D perhaps TRBD2 (5 bases). In germline, CDR1 is SGHDN, CDR2 FVKESK. This CDR3 is built from 17 residues. With 5 bases removed from V and 9 bases from J, the gap between germline ends came to 26 bases. This CDR3 is CASSKKARDPGSFEQFF. In DNA, the CDR3 is TGTGCCAGCAGCAAGAAAGCCCGGGATCCCGGGTCGTTTGAGCAGTTCTTC.

The table lists this clonotype with a count of one. This chain connects TRBV7-9 to TRBJ2-7; 7 bases align to TRBD1. Germline V gene lookup returns CDR1 SEHNR and CDR2 FQNEAQ (reference sequence). The ends lost 4 bases at V and 2 bases at J; junction bases unmatched: 5. The CDR3 contains 14 residues. The CDR3 DNA reads as TGTGCCAGCAGCTCGGACAGGACGACCTACGAGCAGTACTTC. Its protein product is CASSSDRTTYEQYF.